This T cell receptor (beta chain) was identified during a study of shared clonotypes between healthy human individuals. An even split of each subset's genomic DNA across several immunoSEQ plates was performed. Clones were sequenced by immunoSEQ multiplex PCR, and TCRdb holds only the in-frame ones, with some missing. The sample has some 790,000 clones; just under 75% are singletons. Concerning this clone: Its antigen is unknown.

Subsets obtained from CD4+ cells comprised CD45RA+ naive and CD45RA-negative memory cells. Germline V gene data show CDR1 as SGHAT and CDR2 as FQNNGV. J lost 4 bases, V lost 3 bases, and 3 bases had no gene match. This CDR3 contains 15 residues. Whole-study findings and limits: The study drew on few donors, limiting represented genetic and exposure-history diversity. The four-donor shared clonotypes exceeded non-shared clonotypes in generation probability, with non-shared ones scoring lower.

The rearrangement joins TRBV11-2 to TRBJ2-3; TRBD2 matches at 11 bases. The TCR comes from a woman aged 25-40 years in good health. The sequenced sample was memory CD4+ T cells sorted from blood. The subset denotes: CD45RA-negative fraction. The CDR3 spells CASSLTSGTADTQYF. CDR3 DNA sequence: TGTGCCAGCAGCTTGACTAGCGGGACGGCAGATACGCAGTATTTT.